A selection of T cell receptor beta chains follows, all from one sample in a study of T cells in Graves' hyperthyroidism and ophthalmopathy. In TCRdb, the multiplex PCR reads were re-called with MiXCR into one record per CDR3 protein. The data contain approximately 610,000 distinct CDR3 sequences, roughly 15% of them singletons. The specimen sequenced was blood. The receptors originated from a woman in her forties with Graves' ophthalmopathy. The CDR3 runs from the conserved cysteine through the conserved F or W. D genes are given only for firm matches. The size of a clone is reported for some rows only, either as once, few or many, or as a class for expanded clones.

clone size,V gene,J gene,D gene,CDR3 protein,CDR3 DNA
many,TRBV2,TRBJ1-1,.,CASSEGGWGPTEAFF,TGTGCCAGCAGTGAAGGAGGTTGGGGACCCACTGAAGCTTTCTTT
few,TRBV7-8,TRBJ2-3,.,CASSLVEDTQYF,TGTGCCAGCAGCTTAGTTGAAGATACGCAGTATTTT
many,TRBV6-2/TRBV6-3,TRBJ1-5,TRBD1,CASSYGGQGRQPQHF,TGTGCCAGCAGTTACGGGGGACAGGGACGTCAGCCCCAGCATTTT
.,TRBV18,TRBJ2-7,.,CASSPRRGPSYEQYF,TGTGCCAGCTCACCAAGGAGGGGACCTTCCTACGAGCAGTACTTC
many,TRBV28,TRBJ2-7,.,CASIPPGGGPYEQYF,TGTGCCAGCATTCCCCCCGGGGGAGGTCCCTACGAGCAGTACTTC
many,TRBV6-2/TRBV6-3,TRBJ2-2,TRBD2,CASQRGNTGELFF,TGTGCCAGCCAGCGGGGGAACACCGGGGAGCTGTTTTTT
many,TRBV5-1,TRBJ1-5,.,CASSKDSYSNQPQHF,TGCGCCAGCAGCAAGGACAGCTATAGCAATCAGCCCCAGCATTTT
many,TRBV19,TRBJ2-7,TRBD2,CASSIPRGTSGGREQYF,TGTGCCAGTAGTATCCCCCGAGGGACTAGCGGGGGTAGGGAGCAGTACTTC
few,TRBV20-1,TRBJ1-1,.,CSADSLVAFF,TGCAGTGCTGACAGCCTCGTCGCTTTCTTT
.,TRBV7-3,TRBJ2-7,.,CASSLTGDGLYEQYF,TGTGCCAGCAGCTTAACCGGGGACGGACTCTACGAGCAGTACTTC
many,TRBV12-3/TRBV12-4,TRBJ1-5,TRBD1,CASSLGTGSNQPQHF,TGTGCCAGCAGTTTAGGGACAGGGAGCAATCAGCCCCAGCATTTT
.,TRBV28,TRBJ2-2,TRBD1,CASSELGTANTGELFF,TGTGCCAGCAGCGAGCTAGGGACAGCTAACACCGGGGAGCTGTTTTTT
many,TRBV13,TRBJ2-7,.,CASSLGGVGGWYEQYF,TGTGCCAGCAGCTTAGGAGGGGTGGGAGGATGGTACGAGCAGTACTTC
.,TRBV29-1,TRBJ2-2,.,CSVLTDHFPGELFF,TGCAGCGTCCTAACTGACCACTTCCCCGGGGAGCTGTTTTTT
many,TRBV11-2,TRBJ2-2,.,CASSLLAVTGELFF,TGTGCCAGCAGCTTATTAGCAGTCACCGGGGAGCTGTTTTTT
.,TRBV6-6,TRBJ2-2,.,CASSSIYRYTSGGANTGELFF,TGTGCCAGCAGTTCAATTTATCGATACACTTCGGGCGGTGCGAACACCGGGGAGCTGTTTTTT
.,TRBV3-1,TRBJ1-1,.,CASTLGVGNTEAFF,TGTGCCAGCACCCTCGGGGTGGGAAACACTGAAGCTTTCTTT
many,TRBV20-1,TRBJ2-7,.,CSARAERTDSYEQYF,TGCAGTGCTAGAGCTGAGAGGACAGACTCCTACGAGCAGTACTTC
many,TRBV28,TRBJ1-5,TRBD1,CASARDREFQPQHF,TGTGCCAGTGCTCGGGACAGGGAATTTCAGCCCCAGCATTTT
.,TRBV6-5,TRBJ1-6,.,CASSYSGSSPLHF,TGTGCCAGCAGTTACTCGGGTAGCTCACCCCTCCACTTT
many,TRBV28,TRBJ2-7,TRBD2,CASIGASGTYEQYF,TGTGCCAGCATTGGGGCTAGCGGGACGTACGAGCAGTACTTC
.,TRBV28,TRBJ2-1,TRBD1,CASSRITGTGSEQFF,TGTGCCAGCAGCAGAATCACCGGGACAGGAAGTGAGCAGTTCTTC
few,TRBV27,TRBJ2-3,.,CASSLGFTDTQYF,TGTGCCAGCAGTTTAGGTTTCACAGATACGCAGTATTTT
many,TRBV6-2/TRBV6-3,TRBJ1-1,.,CASSYPGAPEAFF,TGTGCCAGCAGTTACCCGGGGGCACCTGAAGCTTTCTTT
many,TRBV6-2/TRBV6-3,TRBJ2-7,.,CASSSSGHWEQYF,.
.,TRBV6-5,TRBJ2-7,TRBD1,CASSYSGSRQGIYEQYF,TGTGCCAGCAGTTACTCGGGGTCGAGACAGGGGATATACGAGCAGTACTTC
many,TRBV5-1,TRBJ2-2,.,CASSPASMNTGELFF,TGCGCCAGCAGCCCGGCGAGTATGAACACCGGGGAGCTGTTTTTT
many,TRBV7-9,TRBJ2-7,TRBD2,CASSGARGGTYEQYF,TGTGCCAGCAGCGGAGCGAGGGGAGGGACCTACGAGCAGTACTTC
many,TRBV4-1,TRBJ2-5,.,CASSQERSMGETQYF,TGCGCCAGCAGCCAAGAGAGGTCCATGGGGGAGACCCAGTACTTC
many,TRBV19,TRBJ1-2,TRBD1,CATHRGLHYGYTF,TGTGCCACTCACAGGGGGCTTCACTATGGCTACACCTTC
many,TRBV12-5,TRBJ2-7,.,CASGLVPVYEQYF,TGTGCTAGTGGTTTGGTACCGGTTTACGAGCAGTACTTC
.,TRBV29-1,TRBJ2-7,.,CSVVYPGAPYEQYF,TGCAGCGTCGTCTACCCCGGGGCCCCCTACGAGCAGTACTTC
many,TRBV9,TRBJ2-7,TRBD1,CASSFGTGGDEQYF,TGTGCCAGCAGCTTTGGGACAGGGGGTGACGAGCAGTACTTC
many,TRBV11-2,TRBJ1-1,TRBD1,CASSPRQGRNTEAFF,TGTGCCAGCAGCCCCCGACAGGGCCGGAACACTGAAGCTTTCTTT
many,TRBV7-9,TRBJ2-7,.,CASSLSGEGGYEQYF,TGTGCCAGCAGCTTATCTGGGGAAGGCGGCTACGAGCAGTACTTC
many,TRBV4-1,TRBJ2-5,TRBD2,CASSPTSGGQETQYF,TGCGCCAGCAGCCCGACTAGCGGGGGCCAAGAGACCCAGTACTTC
many,TRBV11-2,TRBJ2-3,.,CASSPRTSTDTQYF,TGTGCCAGCAGCCCCCGGACTAGCACAGATACGCAGTATTTT
many,TRBV11-2,TRBJ1-1,TRBD1,CASSLGLGQGAEAFF,TGTGCCAGCAGCTTAGGTCTGGGGCAGGGGGCTGAAGCTTTCTTT
many,TRBV29-1,TRBJ2-7,.,CSFSGNSYEQYF,TGCAGCTTTTCCGGCAACTCCTACGAGCAGTACTTC
many,TRBV6-2/TRBV6-3,TRBJ1-2,TRBD1,CASTPSAAGTGGNLYGYTF,TGTGCCAGCACTCCCTCGGCGGCGGGGACAGGGGGTAATTTGTATGGCTACACCTTC
many,TRBV30,TRBJ1-1,.,CAWSTVWGTEAFF,TGTGCCTGGAGTACAGTCTGGGGCACTGAAGCTTTCTTT
many,TRBV12-3/TRBV12-4,TRBJ1-1,.,CASSLGWDTEAFF,TGTGCCAGCAGTCTAGGGTGGGACACTGAAGCTTTCTTT
.,TRBV30,TRBJ2-7,TRBD1,CAGASGQYLYEQYF,TGTGCCGGCGCCTCGGGACAGTATCTCTACGAGCAGTACTTC
once,TRBV5-1,TRBJ2-7,.,CASSHLGKGIYEQYF,TGCGCCAGCAGTCATTTAGGGAAGGGGATCTACGAGCAGTACTTC
.,TRBV7-9,TRBJ1-2,TRBD1,CASSQTPGQSYGYTF,TGTGCCAGCAGCCAAACGCCGGGACAGAGCTATGGCTACACCTTC
.,TRBV11-3,TRBJ2-2,TRBD1,CASSFGTGGTNLDTGELFF,TGTGCCAGCAGCTTCGGGACAGGGGGCACGAATCTGGACACCGGGGAGCTGTTTTTT
many,TRBV12-3/TRBV12-4,TRBJ2-7,.,CASGGNSYEQYF,TGTGCCAGCGGGGGGAACTCCTACGAGCAGTACTTC
.,TRBV5-1,TRBJ2-5,TRBD1,CASSPRTGWRGETQYF,TGCGCCAGCAGCCCACGGACAGGGTGGAGAGGCGAGACCCAGTACTTC
many,TRBV20-1,TRBJ2-5,.,CSARRPGDQETQYF,TGCAGTGCTAGACGACCAGGAGATCAAGAGACCCAGTACTTC
many,TRBV27,TRBJ2-6,.,CASSFWGTGANVLTF,TGTGCCAGCAGTTTTTGGGGGACTGGGGCCAACGTCCTGACTTTC
few,TRBV30,TRBJ2-4,.,CAWTHSGDGIQYF,TGTGCCTGGACACATAGCGGAGACGGCATTCAGTACTTC
many,TRBV7-2,TRBJ2-7,.,CASSLMVNYEQYF,TGTGCCAGCAGCCTAATGGTGAACTACGAGCAGTACTTC